What follows are 31 T cell receptor beta chains derived from one specimen sequenced in a study of TIL therapy for anti-PD-1-resistant metastatic lung cancer. The time point was: pre-treatment sample, taken before nivolumab and TIL therapy. Sequencing used immunoSEQ v3. Profiled with immunoSEQ multiplex PCR; TCRdb holds only in-frame clones, not every one. The repertoire consists of 52,000 or so clones, with 81% occurring once and the leading ten covering less than 3%. The sequencing used blood, collected at baseline. The receptors here all came from a person aged 25-85 years with non-small cell lung cancer.

This chain uses TRBV27 with TRBJ1-1, with D possibly being TRBD1 (6 bases). The ends were cut back, 1 base at V and 5 bases at J, with 20 bases in the middle. The CDR3 covers 17 residues. From germline, CDR1 is MNHEY and CDR2 SMNVEV (reference sequence). The CDR3 loop is CASSLFTPQTGKTEAFF. The CDR3 nucleotides read TGTGCCAGCAGTTTATTTACCCCCCAGACAGGCAAAACTGAAGCTTTCTTT.

V gene TRBV6-6 combines with J gene TRBJ1-3, with a possible D match to TRBD1 (5 bases). CDR3 length: 16 amino acids. V dropped 6 bases and J dropped 4 bases, with 19 bases sitting between them. Germline V gene lookup returns CDR1 MNHNY and CDR2 SVGAGI (reference sequence). The CDR3 region has the DNA TGTGCCAGCAGGCCCCCGGGACTATTCTCCGGAAACACCATATATTTT. As protein: CASRPPGLFSGNTIYF.

This sequence joins TRBV18 and TRBJ1-1, with D hard to call. V was trimmed by 6 bases and J by 1 base, leaving 12 bases between them. Germline V gene sequence: CDR1 KGHSH, CDR2 LQKENI. CDR3 length: 14 residues. The CDR3 reads CASSGLTRNTEAFF. The CDR3 DNA is TGTGCCAGCTCCGGCCTGACCAGGAACACTGAAGCTTTCTTT.

This clone has just a few counts. The V gene is TRBV7-9, the J gene TRBJ1-3; D gene uncertain. The germline V and J ends were trimmed by 6 bases and 4 bases, with 4 bases remaining between them. Germline lookup yields CDR1 SEHNR and CDR2 FQNEAQ (reference sequence). The CDR3 runs to 11 residues. This CDR3 reads CASSLGNTIYF. The CDR3 nucleotides are TGTGCCAGCAGTTTGGGAAACACCATATATTTT. The variable domain in full, with the rest retrieved from reference TRBV7-9 and TRBJ1-3, is DTGVSQNPRHKITKRGQNVTFRCDPISEHNRLYWYRQTLGQGPEFLTYFQNEAQLEKSRLLSDRFSAERPKGSFSTLEIQRTEQGDSAMYLCASSLGNTIYFGEGSWLTVV.

The CDR3, as DNA: TGTGCCAGCAGCTTAGCGGGGACCAGGGGGCCCGGGTATATGAGCAATCAGCCCCAGCATTTT. It specifies CASSLAGTRGPGYMSNQPQHF. This chain links TRBV7-6 with TRBJ1-5, with 8 nucleotides matching TRBD1. The V gene end was trimmed by 0 bases and the J gene end by 1 base; junction bases not matched to a gene: 17. Germline V CDR1 and CDR2: SGHVS, FNYEAQ. The CDR3 length is 21 residues.

The chain is built from TRBV2 and TRBJ1-1, with 8 bases matching TRBD1. CDR1 is SNHLY, CDR2 FYNNEI, per germline. The CDR3 length is 13 residues. After removal of 9 bases from V and 3 bases from J, the junction contained 6 bases not matched to a gene. CDR3 sequence reads: CARTGTGDTEAFF. The CDR3 DNA is TGTGCCAGGACCGGGACAGGTGACACTGAAGCTTTCTTT.

The CDR3 reads CAATRDIFYSNQPQHF. The CDR3 bases are TGTGCCGCTACCAGGGATATCTTTTATAGCAATCAGCCCCAGCATTTT. V is TRBV28 and J is TRBJ1-5, with D possibly matching TRBD1 (5 bases). This CDR3 spans 16 amino acids. The V gene lost 11 bases and the J gene lost 0 bases, with 20 bases spanning the gap. Germline assignment: CDR1 MDHEN and CDR2 SYDVKM. Full variable domain (remainder filled in from reference TRBV28 and TRBJ1-5): DVKVTQSSRYLVKRTGEKVFLECVQDMDHENMFWYRQDPGLGLRLIYFSYDVKMKEKGDIPEGYSVSREKKERFSLILESASTNQTSMYLCAATRDIFYSNQPQHFGDGTRLSIL.

This rearrangement joins TRBV6-1 to TRBJ2-5, with D perhaps matching TRBD2 (5 bases). V lost 0 bases and J 1 base, leaving 12 bases between the germline ends. The CDR3 is made up of 16 amino acids. Germline V CDR1 and CDR2: MNHNS, SASEGT. This chain's CDR3 is CASSEAYGSVQETQYF. CDR3 coding DNA: TGTGCCAGCAGTGAAGCGTACGGTAGCGTCCAAGAGACCCAGTACTTC.

This clone was seen more than once but under ten times. The chain links TRBV7-9 to TRBJ1-1; D perhaps matches TRBD1 (6 bases). Germline CDR1 reads SEHNR; CDR2 reads FQNEAQ (reference sequence). The CDR3 runs 15 residues. V lost 2 bases to trimming and J lost 1 base, with 11 bases between them. For the CDR3, the DNA is TGTGCCAGCAGCTTACCACAGGGAAGGAACACTGAAGCTTTCTTT. Its protein product is CASSLPQGRNTEAFF.

The V call is TRBV5-8, the J call TRBJ2-7, with D unclear. Trimming stripped 7 bases from V and 1 base from J, with 9 bases between. This CDR3 has 12 residues. Germline loops: CDR1 SGHTS, CDR2 YDEGEE. CDR3 sequence (DNA): TGTGCCAGCGTTTTTAGGTCCTACGAGCAGTACTTC. It codes for CASVFRSYEQYF. Full variable domain (outside the CDR3, taken from reference TRBV5-8 and TRBJ2-7): EAGVTQSPTHLIKTRGQQATLRCSPISGHTSVYWYQQALGLGLQFLLWYDEGEERNRGNFPPRFSGRQFPNYSSELNVNALELEDSALYLCASVFRSYEQYFGPGTRLTVT.

The rearrangement joins TRBV27 to TRBJ2-7; possibly TRBD1 for D (5 bases). The CDR3 contains 10 residues. The V gene lost 9 bases and the J gene lost 2 bases, with 5 bases spanning the gap. Germline values: CDR1 MNHEY, CDR2 SMNVEV (reference sequence). Here the CDR3 reads CARGPYEQYF. CDR3 DNA sequence: TGTGCCAGGGGGCCCTACGAGCAGTACTTC.

V gene TRBV14 combines with J gene TRBJ1-3; D is ambiguous. This CDR3 spans 13 amino acids. V was shortened by 2 bases and J by 4 bases, with 6 bases between the two germline ends. The germline gives CDR1 SGHDN, CDR2 FVKESK. Here the CDR3 reads CASSQYSGNTIYF. CDR3 coding DNA: TGTGCCAGCAGCCAATATTCCGGAAACACCATATATTTT.

The rearrangement links TRBV7-9 to TRBJ2-2; 8 nucleotides line up with TRBD2. With 5 bases clipped from V and 6 bases from J, the junction kept 11 bases outside the gene matches. Germline V gives CDR1 SEHNR, CDR2 FQNEAQ (reference sequence). This CDR3 spans 16 amino acids. This CDR3 reads CASSKIAGPGAGELFF. DNA of the CDR3: TGTGCCAGCAGCAAAATAGCGGGACCGGGGGCCGGGGAGCTGTTTTTT.

The V and J genes are TRBV7-2 and TRBJ2-3, with a possible D match to TRBD1 (5 bases). The germline gives CDR1 SGHTA, CDR2 FQGNSA. Trimming pared 3 bases from V and 2 bases from J, leaving 9 bases between. There are 14 residues in the CDR3. The CDR3 region has the DNA TGTGCCAGCAGCTTGCAGGGTTTCACAGATACGCAGTATTTT. Its protein product is CASSLQGFTDTQYF.

The rearrangement links TRBV5-6 to TRBJ1-3; D might be TRBD1 (6 bases). CDR3 length equals 16 residues. Germline-derived CDR1 and CDR2 are SGHDT and YYEEEE. With 4 bases removed from V and 0 bases from J, the gap between germline ends came to 14 bases. CDR3 DNA: TGTGCCAGCAGCCCACAGGGTAGGGGCTCTGGAAACACCATATATTTT. It codes for CASSPQGRGSGNTIYF.

This clone turned up a few times. Written as DNA, the CDR3 is TGCGCCAGCAGCTTAACGGAGAGCTCCTACAATGAGCAGTTCTTC. It is translated as CASSLTESSYNEQFF. The rearrangement uses TRBV5-1 and TRBJ2-1; D ambiguous. Germline V gene data show CDR1 as SGHRS and CDR2 as YFSETQ. This CDR3 is 15 amino acids long. V lost 2 bases to trimming and J lost 0 bases, with 9 bases between them.

The chain joins TRBV3-1 (or the pseudogene TRBV3-2) to TRBJ2-1; 9 nucleotides line up with TRBD1. Germline CDR1 is LGHDT and CDR2 is YNNKEL (reference sequence). With V trimmed by 2 bases and J by 6 bases, 17 bases remained unmatched. There are 19 residues in the CDR3. The CDR3 spells CASSQMTLTTGTGFNEQFF. For the CDR3, the DNA is TGTGCCAGCAGCCAAATGACGCTCACTACCGGGACAGGGTTCAATGAGCAGTTCTTC.

The chain recombines TRBV7-9 with TRBJ2-3, with 7 bases lining up with TRBD2. V dropped 5 bases and J dropped 2; count of bases not matched to a gene: 10. The CDR3 runs 16 residues. Germline V lookup: CDR1 SEHNR, CDR2 FQNEAQ (reference sequence). This chain's CDR3 is CASSPGGGSFTDTQYF. The DNA for the CDR3 is TGTGCCAGCAGCCCAGGAGGCGGGAGCTTCACAGATACGCAGTATTTT.

This sequence joins TRBV19 and TRBJ1-1; TRBD1 aligns across 7 bases. This CDR3 has 15 residues. Trimming took 7 bases from V and 4 from J; bases not matched to a gene: 12. Germline V gene lookup returns CDR1 LNHDA and CDR2 SQIVND (reference sequence). For the CDR3, the DNA is TGTGCCAGTAACCGACAGGGTCGGATAAGCACTGAAGCTTTCTTT. Amino acid sequence: CASNRQGRISTEAFF.

The chain is built from TRBV7-3 and TRBJ1-2, with D perhaps matching TRBD1 (5 bases). This CDR3 has 13 residues. V was cut by 6 bases and J by 6 bases, with 14 bases left in between. Germline CDR1 SGHTA, CDR2 FQGTGA. In nucleotides, the CDR3 is TGTGCCAGCAGTTTCACCGGGGGGGATGGCTACACCTTC. Translation: CASSFTGGDGYTF.

The gene calls are TRBV4-3 and TRBJ2-3, with 13 nucleotides matching TRBD2. Germline loops: CDR1 LGHNA, CDR2 YSLEER. The V and J ends lost 4 bases and 1 base, in that order; junction bases with no gene match: 8. The CDR3 contains 18 residues. The CDR3 nucleotides read TGCGCCAGCAGCCTAGCGAGGACTAGCGGGGGACGCACAGATACGCAGTATTTT. Its translation is CASSLARTSGGRTDTQYF.

The CDR3 sequence: CASSQDFYDSAKNIQYF. The CDR3 region has the DNA TGCGCCAGCAGCCAGGATTTTTACGACTCAGCCAAAAACATTCAGTACTTC. The V gene is TRBV4-3, the J gene TRBJ2-4, with unresolved D. Germline V gene data show CDR1 as LGHNA and CDR2 as YSLEER. Trimming took 3 bases from V and 0 from J, leaving 15 bases between them. This CDR3 has 17 amino acids.

The chain employs TRBV27 and TRBJ2-7; 8 nucleotides agree with TRBD2. J lost 0 bases, V lost 5 bases, and 6 bases had no gene match. CDR3 length equals 15 residues. Per germline, CDR1 MNHEY and CDR2 SMNVEV (reference sequence). The CDR3 coding sequence is TGTGCCAGCAGTCTCAAGCGGGAGAGCTCCTACGAGCAGTACTTC. Its translation is CASSLKRESSYEQYF.

This clone was picked up one time. V gene TRBV19 combines with J gene TRBJ2-2; no clear D. This CDR3 has 15 residues. The germline V and J ends were trimmed by 8 bases and 4 bases, with 17 bases remaining between them. The germline V gene encodes CDR1 LNHDA and CDR2 SQIVND (reference sequence). In DNA form, the CDR3 reads TGTGCCAGTGGCCCTGTGACGCGGCGCACCGGGGAGCTGTTTTTT. It specifies CASGPVTRRTGELFF.

The table lists this clone with a few counts. The chain recombines TRBV19 with TRBJ2-1; 12 nucleotides match TRBD1. This CDR3 has 14 amino acids. With 6 bases clipped from V and 8 bases from J, the junction kept 5 bases outside the gene matches. CDR1 and CDR2 from the germline V gene are LNHDA and SQIVND (reference sequence). DNA of the CDR3: TGTGCCAGTAGCCGAGGGACAGGGGGCTATGAGCAGTTCTTC. Residues: CASSRGTGGYEQFF.

This clone was observed once. This chain uses TRBV6-2 or TRBV6-3 with TRBJ1-5; weak D call: TRBD1 (5 bases). Between the trimmed V and J ends, which lost 6 bases and 4 bases, there was a span of 16 bases. CDR3 size: 15 residues. From germline, CDR1 is MNHEY and CDR2 SVGEGT. CDR3 amino acids: CASSHRGGGNQPQHF. In DNA, the CDR3 is TGTGCCAGCAGCCACCGGGGCGGGGGAAATCAGCCCCAGCATTTT.

This rearrangement joins TRBV30 to TRBJ2-2, with no clear D. Germline CDR1 and CDR2: GTSNPN and SVGIG (reference sequence). CDR3 size: 14 residues. The V gene lost 1 base and the J gene lost 6 bases, with 12 bases spanning the gap. The CDR3 region has the DNA TGTGCCTGGAGTGGAAAGACCGATTCCGGGGAGCTGTTTTTT. Amino acids: CAWSGKTDSGELFF.

The rearrangement uses TRBV7-2 and TRBJ1-3, with D unclear. Per germline, CDR1 SGHTA and CDR2 FQGNSA. Between the trimmed V and J ends, which lost 3 bases and 1 base, there was a span of 10 bases. This CDR3 spans 15 amino acids. The CDR3 sequence: CASSFARGSGNTIYF. CDR3 DNA sequence: TGTGCCAGCAGCTTTGCTCGCGGATCTGGAAACACCATATATTTT.

Only one count was recorded for this clone. An end of the junction differs from the germline gene, which may be a read error. J is TRBJ2-5 and V is TRBV18; no definite D call. This CDR3 contains 14 residues. Germline V gene lookup returns CDR1 KGHSH and CDR2 LQKENI. CDR3 sequence reads: CASSPPANRETQYF. CDR3 nucleotides: TGTGCCAGCTCCCCACCAGCCAACCGGGAGACCCAGTACTTC.

The CDR3 bases are TGTGCCAGCAACGGCAGGGGAAGCTATGGCTACACCTTC. This codes for CASNGRGSYGYTF. The V call is TRBV25-1, the J call TRBJ1-2; D may be TRBD1 (6 bases). Germline CDR1 and CDR2: MGHDK and SYGVNS. V was trimmed by 7 bases and J by 4 bases, leaving 13 bases between them. This CDR3 contains 13 residues.

This chain links TRBV18 with TRBJ2-5, with D uncertain. Germline CDR1 KGHSH, CDR2 LQKENI. The CDR3 spans 13 residues. V was shortened by 3 bases and J by 3 bases, with 8 bases between the two germline ends. The CDR3 sequence is CASSPLEEETQYF. Here the CDR3 DNA reads TGTGCCAGCTCACCCCTAGAAGAAGAGACCCAGTACTTC.